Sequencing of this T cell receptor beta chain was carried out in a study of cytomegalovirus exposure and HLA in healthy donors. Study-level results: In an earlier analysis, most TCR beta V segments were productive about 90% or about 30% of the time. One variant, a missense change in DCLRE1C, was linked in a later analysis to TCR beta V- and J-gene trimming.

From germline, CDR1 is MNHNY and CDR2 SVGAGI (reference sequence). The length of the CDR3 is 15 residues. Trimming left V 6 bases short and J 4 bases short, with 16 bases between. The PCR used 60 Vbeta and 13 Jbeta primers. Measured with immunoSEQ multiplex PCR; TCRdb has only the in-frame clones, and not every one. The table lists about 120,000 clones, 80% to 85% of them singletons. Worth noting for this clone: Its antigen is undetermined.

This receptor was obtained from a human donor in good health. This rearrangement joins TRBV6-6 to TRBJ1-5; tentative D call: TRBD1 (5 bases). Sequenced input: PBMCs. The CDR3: CASRALGGDNQPQHF. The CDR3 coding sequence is TGTGCCAGCAGGGCCCTTGGGGGGGATAATCAGCCCCAGCATTTT.